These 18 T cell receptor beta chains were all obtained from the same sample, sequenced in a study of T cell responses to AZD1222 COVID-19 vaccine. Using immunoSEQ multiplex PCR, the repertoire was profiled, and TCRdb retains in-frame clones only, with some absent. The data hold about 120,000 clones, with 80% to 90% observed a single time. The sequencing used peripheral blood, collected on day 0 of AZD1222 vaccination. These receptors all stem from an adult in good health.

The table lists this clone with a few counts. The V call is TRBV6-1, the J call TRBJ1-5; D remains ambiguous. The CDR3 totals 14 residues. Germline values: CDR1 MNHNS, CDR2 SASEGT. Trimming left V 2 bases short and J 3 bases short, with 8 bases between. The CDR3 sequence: CASSEFGNNQPQHF. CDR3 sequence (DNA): TGTGCCAGCAGTGAATTTGGGAACAATCAGCCCCAGCATTTT.

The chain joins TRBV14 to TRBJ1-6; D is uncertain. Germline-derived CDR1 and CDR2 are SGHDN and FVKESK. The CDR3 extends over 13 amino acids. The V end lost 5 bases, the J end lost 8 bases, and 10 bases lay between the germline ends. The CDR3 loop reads CASSEYGDSPLHF. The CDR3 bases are TGTGCCAGCAGCGAATACGGGGATTCACCCCTCCACTTT. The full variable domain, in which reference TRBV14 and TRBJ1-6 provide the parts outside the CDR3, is EAGVTQFPSHSVIEKGQTVTLRCDPISGHDNLYWYRRVMGKEIKFLLHFVKESKQDESGMPNNRFLAERTGGTYSTLKVQPAELEDSGVYFCASSEYGDSPLHFGNGTRLTVT.

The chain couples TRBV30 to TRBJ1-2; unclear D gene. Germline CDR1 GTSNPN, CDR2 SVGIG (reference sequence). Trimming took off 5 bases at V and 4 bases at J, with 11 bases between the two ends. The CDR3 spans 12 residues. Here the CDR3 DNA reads TGTGCCTGGGGATCAGGAGGCTATGGCTACACCTTC. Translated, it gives CAWGSGGYGYTF.

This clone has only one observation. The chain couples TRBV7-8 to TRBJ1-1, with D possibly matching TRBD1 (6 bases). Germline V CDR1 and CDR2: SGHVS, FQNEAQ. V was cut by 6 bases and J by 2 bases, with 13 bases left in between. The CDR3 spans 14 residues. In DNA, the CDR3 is TGTGCCAGCAGTTCGCAAGGGGGAAACACTGAAGCTTTCTTT. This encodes CASSSQGGNTEAFF. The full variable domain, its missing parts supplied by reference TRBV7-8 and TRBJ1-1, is GAGVSQSPRYKVAKRGQDVALRCDPISGHVSLFWYQQALGQGPEFLTYFQNEAQLDKSGLPSDRFFAERPEGSVSTLKIQRTQQEDSAVYLCASSSQGGNTEAFFGQGTRLTVV.

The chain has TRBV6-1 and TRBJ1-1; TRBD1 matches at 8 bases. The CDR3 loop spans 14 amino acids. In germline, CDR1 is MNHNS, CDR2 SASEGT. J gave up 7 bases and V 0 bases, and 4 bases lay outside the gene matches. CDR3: CASSEARGQGEAFF. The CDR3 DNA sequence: TGTGCCAGCAGTGAAGCCAGGGGGCAGGGTGAAGCTTTCTTT.

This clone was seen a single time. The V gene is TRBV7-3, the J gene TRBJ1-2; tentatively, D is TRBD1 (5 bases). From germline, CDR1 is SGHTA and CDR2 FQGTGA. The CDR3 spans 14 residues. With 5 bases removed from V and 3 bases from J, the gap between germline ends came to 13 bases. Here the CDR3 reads CASSAGGADYGYTF. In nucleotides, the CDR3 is TGTGCCAGCAGCGCCGGAGGGGCGGACTATGGCTACACCTTC. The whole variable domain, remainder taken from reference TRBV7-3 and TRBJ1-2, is GAGVSQTPSNKVTEKGKYVELRCDPISGHTALYWYRQSLGQGPEFLIYFQGTGAADDSGLPNDRFFAVRPEGSVSTLKIQRTERGDSAVYLCASSAGGADYGYTFGSGTRLTVV.

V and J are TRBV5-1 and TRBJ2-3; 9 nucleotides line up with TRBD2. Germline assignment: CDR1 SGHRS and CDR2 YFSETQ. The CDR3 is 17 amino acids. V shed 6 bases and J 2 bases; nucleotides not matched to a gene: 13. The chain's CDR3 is CASTYGSGRTATDTQYF. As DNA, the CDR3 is TGCGCCAGCACTTACGGGAGCGGGAGGACGGCCACAGATACGCAGTATTTT.

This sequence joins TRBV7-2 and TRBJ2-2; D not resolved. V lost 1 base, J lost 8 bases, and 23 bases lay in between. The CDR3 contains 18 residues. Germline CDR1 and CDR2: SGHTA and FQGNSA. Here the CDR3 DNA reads TGTGCCAGCAGCTTAGTCGCCCCCTTGGGCAGCTTGGCTGGGGAGCTGTTTTTT. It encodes CASSLVAPLGSLAGELFF.

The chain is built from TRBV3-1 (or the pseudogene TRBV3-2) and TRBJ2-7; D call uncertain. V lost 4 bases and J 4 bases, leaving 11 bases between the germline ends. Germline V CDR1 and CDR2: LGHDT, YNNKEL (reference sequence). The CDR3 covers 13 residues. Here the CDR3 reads CASSLRMFYEQYF. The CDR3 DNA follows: TGTGCCAGCAGCCTTCGAATGTTTTACGAGCAGTACTTC.

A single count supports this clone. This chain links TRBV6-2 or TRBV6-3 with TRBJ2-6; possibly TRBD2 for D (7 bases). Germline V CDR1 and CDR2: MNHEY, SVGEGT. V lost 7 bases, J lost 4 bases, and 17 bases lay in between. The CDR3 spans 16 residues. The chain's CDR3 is CASNPRGGKGANVLTF. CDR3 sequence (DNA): TGTGCCAGCAACCCAAGGGGGGGGAAAGGGGCCAACGTCCTGACTTTC.

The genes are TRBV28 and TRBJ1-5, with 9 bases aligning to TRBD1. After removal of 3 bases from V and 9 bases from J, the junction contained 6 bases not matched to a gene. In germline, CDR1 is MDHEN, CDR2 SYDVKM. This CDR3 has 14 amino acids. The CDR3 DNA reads TGTGCCAGCAGTTTTGACAGGGGGGGGAGGCCCCAGCATTTT. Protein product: CASSFDRGGRPQHF.

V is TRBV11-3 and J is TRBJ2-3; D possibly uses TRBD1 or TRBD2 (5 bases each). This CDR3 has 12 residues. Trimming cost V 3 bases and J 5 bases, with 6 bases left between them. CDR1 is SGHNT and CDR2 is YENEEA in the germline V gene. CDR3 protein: CASSLGEDTQYF. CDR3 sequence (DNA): TGTGCCAGCAGCTTGGGGGAAGATACGCAGTATTTT.

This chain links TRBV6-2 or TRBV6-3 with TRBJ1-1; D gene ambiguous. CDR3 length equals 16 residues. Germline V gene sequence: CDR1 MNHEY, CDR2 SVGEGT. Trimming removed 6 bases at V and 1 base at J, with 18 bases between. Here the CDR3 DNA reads TGTGCCAGCAGCTTTCTTCCTGGTACTTCGAACACTGAAGCTTTCTTT. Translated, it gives CASSFLPGTSNTEAFF.

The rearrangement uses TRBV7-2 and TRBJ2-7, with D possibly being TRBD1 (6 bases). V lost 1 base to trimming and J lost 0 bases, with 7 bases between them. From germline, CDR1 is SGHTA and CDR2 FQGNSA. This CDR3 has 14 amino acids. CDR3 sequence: CASSLDRVSYEQYF. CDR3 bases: TGTGCCAGCAGCTTAGACAGGGTCTCCTACGAGCAGTACTTC.

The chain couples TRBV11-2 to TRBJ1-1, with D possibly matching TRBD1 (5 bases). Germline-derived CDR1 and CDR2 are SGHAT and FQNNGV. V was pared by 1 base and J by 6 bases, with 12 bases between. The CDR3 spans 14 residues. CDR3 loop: CASSLGPGGAEAFF. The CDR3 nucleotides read TGTGCCAGCAGCTTAGGTCCGGGAGGGGCTGAAGCTTTCTTT. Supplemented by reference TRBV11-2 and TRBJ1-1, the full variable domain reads EAGVAQSPRYKIIEKRQSVAFWCNPISGHATLYWYQQILGQGPKLLIQFQNNGVVDDSQLPKDRFSAERLKGVDSTLKIQPAKLEDSAVYLCASSLGPGGAEAFFGQGTRLTVV.

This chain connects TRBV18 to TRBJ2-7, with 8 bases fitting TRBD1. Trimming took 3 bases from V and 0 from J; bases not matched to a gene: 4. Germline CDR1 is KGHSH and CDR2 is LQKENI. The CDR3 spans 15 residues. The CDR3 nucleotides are TGTGCCAGCTCACCTGGACAGGGATTCTCCTACGAGCAGTACTTC. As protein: CASSPGQGFSYEQYF.

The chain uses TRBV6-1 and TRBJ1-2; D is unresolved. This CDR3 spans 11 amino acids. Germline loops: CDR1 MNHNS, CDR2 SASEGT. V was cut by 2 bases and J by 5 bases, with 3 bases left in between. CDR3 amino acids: CASSERYGYTF. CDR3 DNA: TGTGCCAGCAGTGAACGGTATGGCTACACCTTC.

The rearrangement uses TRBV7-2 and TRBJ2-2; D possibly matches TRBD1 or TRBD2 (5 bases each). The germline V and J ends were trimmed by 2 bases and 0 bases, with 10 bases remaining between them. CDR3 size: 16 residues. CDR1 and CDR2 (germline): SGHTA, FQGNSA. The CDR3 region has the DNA TGTGCCAGCAGCTTATTTCGGGGACCGAACACCGGGGAGCTGTTTTTT. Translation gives CASSLFRGPNTGELFF.